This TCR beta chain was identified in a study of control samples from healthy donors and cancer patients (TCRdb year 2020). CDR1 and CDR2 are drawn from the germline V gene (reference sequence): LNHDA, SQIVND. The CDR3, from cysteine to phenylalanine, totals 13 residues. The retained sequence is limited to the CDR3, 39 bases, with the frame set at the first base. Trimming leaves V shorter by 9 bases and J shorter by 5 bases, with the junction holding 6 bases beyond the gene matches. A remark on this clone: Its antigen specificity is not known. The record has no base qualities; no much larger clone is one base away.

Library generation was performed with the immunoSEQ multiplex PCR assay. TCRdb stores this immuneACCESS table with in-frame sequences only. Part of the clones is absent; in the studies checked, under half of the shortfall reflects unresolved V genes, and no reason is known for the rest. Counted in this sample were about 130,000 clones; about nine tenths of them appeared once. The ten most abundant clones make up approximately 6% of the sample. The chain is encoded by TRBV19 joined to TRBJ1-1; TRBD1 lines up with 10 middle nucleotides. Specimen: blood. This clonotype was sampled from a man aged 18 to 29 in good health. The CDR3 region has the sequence CASADRGHTEAFF. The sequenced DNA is TGTGCCAGCGCAGACAGGGGGCATACTGAAGCTTTCTTT.